Listed below are T cell receptor beta chains from one sample, sequenced in a study of T cell repertoires in cytomegalovirus infection. TCRdb reprocessed the reads with MiXCR, giving one entry per CDR3 protein. The repertoire holds some 700,000 distinct CDR3 sequences, roughly 36% seen once, with about 2.8% in the top ten. Sequenced material: PBMCs. These receptor sequences come from a human donor in good health (CMV status not recorded). Some clones in this sample may be carry-over from other donors' samples. The CDR3 runs from the conserved cysteine through the conserved F or W. The D gene is left open where the match is weak. Size tells how often a clone was seen (once, few, many) or the class of an expanded clone, and some rows leave it out.

clone_size,d_call,j_call,v_call,cdr3_aa,cdr3_nt
many,NA,TRBJ1-2,TRBV7-6,CASSSGGWYGYTF,TGTGCCAGCAGCTCCGGGGGATGGTATGGCTACACCTTC
NA,NA,TRBJ2-3,TRBV19,CASSGLGTDTHYF,TGTGCCAGTAGTGGATTGGGCACAGATACGCATTATTTT
few,TRBD1,TRBJ1-6,TRBV7-9,CASSKDRGLNSPLHF,TGTGCCAGCAGTAAGGACAGGGGGTTGAATTCACCCCTCCACTTT
NA,TRBD1,TRBJ2-5,TRBV6-1,CASSGLRGQGFSETQYF,TGTGCCAGCAGTGGCCTCCGAGGACAGGGGTTTTCAGAGACCCAGTACTTC
NA,NA,TRBJ1-2,TRBV12-3/TRBV12-4,CASSTTGLDGYTF,TGTGCCAGCAGTACTACAGGGTTAGATGGCTACACCTTC
few,TRBD1,TRBJ1-5,TRBV19,CASSVGTGVNQPQHF,TGTGCCAGTAGCGTCGGGACAGGGGTAAATCAGCCCCAGCATTTT
NA,TRBD2,TRBJ2-1,TRBV7-3,CASSLVGSGGDEQFF,TGTGCCAGCAGCTTAGTTGGTAGCGGGGGGGATGAGCAGTTCTTC
few,NA,TRBJ1-1,TRBV29-1,CSVKELNTEAFF,TGCAGCGTCAAGGAGCTGAACACTGAAGCTTTCTTT
NA,NA,TRBJ1-2,TRBV30,CARRYHREDGYTF,TGTGCCCGCCGCTATCACAGGGAGGATGGCTACACCTTC
few,NA,TRBJ2-5,TRBV12-3/TRBV12-4,CASSPGLAHQETQYF,TGTGCCAGCAGCCCCGGTCTAGCGCACCAAGAGACCCAGTACTTC
NA,NA,TRBJ1-6,TRBV6-6,CASVRGLGSPLHF,TGTGCCAGCGTCCGCGGGTTGGGCTCACCCCTCCACTTT
NA,NA,TRBJ2-5,TRBV10-3,CAISESGGEGTQYF,TGTGCCATCAGTGAGTCCGGGGGTGAAGGGACCCAGTACTTC
few,NA,TRBJ2-3,TRBV27,CASTKTSTDTQYF,TGTGCCAGCACCAAAACGAGCACAGATACGCAGTATTTT
few,NA,TRBJ2-7,TRBV7-2,CASSPTGSLAYEQYF,TGTGCCAGCAGCCCCACGGGATCGTTAGCCTACGAGCAGTACTTC
NA,NA,TRBJ1-1,TRBV7-9,CASSAPRGTEAFF,TGTGCCAGCAGCGCCCCCAGAGGCACTGAAGCTTTCTTT
NA,NA,TRBJ2-2,TRBV28,CASRTTVNTGELFF,TGTGCCAGCAGGACAACGGTGAACACCGGGGAGCTGTTTTTT
NA,TRBD1,TRBJ2-1,TRBV12-3/TRBV12-4,CASSLGQVEGEQFF,TGTGCCAGCAGCCTGGGACAGGTCGAGGGTGAGCAGTTCTTC
NA,TRBD1,TRBJ1-2,TRBV5-4,CASSQGPGQKLNGYTF,TGTGCCAGCAGCCAAGGACCGGGACAGAAGTTGAATGGCTACACCTTC